Included here is one T cell receptor beta chain sequence, with context. Its antigen is currently unknown. Other DNA sequences from this sample encode an identical CDR3 as well. This record comes from a study of CD8+ T cells in alopecia areata. Study outcomes and limitations: Relative to mice, TCR sharing across patients was less clear, a difference possibly HLA-related.

Trimming took 1 base from V and 4 from J, leaving 5 bases between them. The CDR3 loop spans 12 amino acids. CDR1 is SEHNR, CDR2 FQNEAQ, per germline (reference sequence). The study team obtained lesional scalp punch biopsies and peripheral blood from alopecia areata patients. Sorting separated CD4+ and CD8+ T cells out of PBMCs. cDNA reverse transcribed from extracted RNA served as the sequencing template. Produced via immunoSEQ multiplex PCR; TCRdb's table is partial and in-frame only. The data hold about 110,000 clones, with approximately 61% observed a single time. The sequence came from a human donor with alopecia areata. The chain uses TRBV7-9 and TRBJ2-7; D is ambiguous. Input material: NKG2D-low CD8+ T cells sorted from blood. In DNA form, the CDR3 reads TGTGCCAGCAGCTTAGGAGTTTACGAGCAGTACTTC. Translated, it gives CASSLGVYEQYF.